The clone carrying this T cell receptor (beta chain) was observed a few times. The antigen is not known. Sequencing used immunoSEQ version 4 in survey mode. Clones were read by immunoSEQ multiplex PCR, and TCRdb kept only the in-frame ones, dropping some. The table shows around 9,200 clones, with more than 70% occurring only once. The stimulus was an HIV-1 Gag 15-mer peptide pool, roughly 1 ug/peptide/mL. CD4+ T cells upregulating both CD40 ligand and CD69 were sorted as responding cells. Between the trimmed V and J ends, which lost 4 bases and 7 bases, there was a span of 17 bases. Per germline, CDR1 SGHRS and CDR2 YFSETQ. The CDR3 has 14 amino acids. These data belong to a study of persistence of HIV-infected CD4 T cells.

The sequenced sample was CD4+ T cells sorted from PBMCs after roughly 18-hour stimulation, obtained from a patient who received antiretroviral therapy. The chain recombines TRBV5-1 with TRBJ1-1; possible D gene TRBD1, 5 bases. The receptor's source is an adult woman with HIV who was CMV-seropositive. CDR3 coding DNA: TGCGCCAGCAGCAGCTACTCCGGGACTGATGAAGCTTTCTTT. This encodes CASSSYSGTDEAFF.